One and the same sample provided the 20 T cell receptor beta chains below, sequenced in a study of blood T cell repertoires in COVID-19. Sequencing used immunoSEQ multiplex PCR; TCRdb keeps in-frame clones, though not all of them. Of under 200,000 clones listed, about 88% are singletons. Sequenced sample: peripheral blood. Receptor source: a man in his forties with active or convalescent COVID-19.

The J gene is TRBJ1-6, the V gene TRBV5-6, with 12 positions matching TRBD1. The germline V gene encodes CDR1 SGHDT and CDR2 YYEEEE. After removal of 3 bases from V and 7 bases from J, the junction contained 2 bases not matched to a gene. This CDR3 is built from 15 residues. CDR3 loop: CASSWDRGPNSPLHF. As DNA, the CDR3 is TGTGCCAGCAGCTGGGACAGGGGGCCGAATTCACCCCTCCACTTT.

This clone showed up just once. The V call is TRBV2, the J call TRBJ2-5, with 9 bases fitting TRBD2. This CDR3 is built from 14 residues. After removal of 6 bases from V and 5 bases from J, the junction contained 7 bases not matched to a gene. Germline V gives CDR1 SNHLY, CDR2 FYNNEI. The DNA of the CDR3 is TGTGCCAGCAGGTTTTTGCGGGGGGGGGAGACCCAGTACTTC. It translates to CASRFLRGGETQYF.

The rearrangement links TRBV4-2 to TRBJ2-7, with D perhaps TRBD2 (6 bases). The CDR3 covers 16 residues. The ends were cut back, 1 base at V and 3 bases at J, with 16 bases in the middle. Looked up from germline, CDR1 is LGHNA and CDR2 is YNFKEQ. CDR3 amino acids: CASSQGSGSIVYEQYF. CDR3 in DNA: TGTGCCAGCAGCCAAGGATCCGGGAGTATCGTCTACGAGCAGTACTTC.

The rearrangement uses TRBV19 and TRBJ2-4, with 9 bases matching TRBD1. The CDR3 is 16 amino acids. CDR1 LNHDA and CDR2 SQIVND come from the germline V gene (reference sequence). V shed 0 bases, J shed 7 bases, and the junction held 7 bases outside the gene matches. The CDR3 coding sequence is TGTGCCAGTAGTATAGATGGACAGGGGAGGCGGAACATTCAGTACTTC. Its translation: CASSIDGQGRRNIQYF.

V is TRBV5-1 and J is TRBJ1-4; maybe TRBD1 (6 bases). The CDR3 has 16 amino acids. V lost 0 bases and J lost 8, with 17 bases in between. The V gene's germline CDR1 is SGHRS and CDR2 YFSETQ. In DNA form, the CDR3 reads TGCGCCAGCAGCTTGGCCGATAGGACAGCCGGCGAAAAACTGTTTTTT. The encoded protein is CASSLADRTAGEKLFF.

The gene calls are TRBV6-6 and TRBJ1-3; 7 nucleotides align to TRBD1. Germline lookup yields CDR1 MNHNY and CDR2 SVGAGI (reference sequence). There are 16 residues in the CDR3. Trimming removed 4 bases from V and 6 bases from J; junction bases left unmatched: 12. The CDR3 region is CASSLTRDSVENTIYF. CDR3 sequence (DNA): TGTGCCAGCAGTTTGACCCGGGACAGCGTCGAAAACACCATATATTTT.

This rearrangement joins TRBV11-2 to TRBJ2-5, with 9 nucleotides matching TRBD1. Germline V gene lookup returns CDR1 SGHAT and CDR2 FQNNGV. The CDR3 consists of 13 residues. With V trimmed by 7 bases and J by 5 bases, 5 bases remained unmatched. The CDR3 spells CASTTTGGETQYF. Written as DNA, the CDR3 is TGTGCCAGCACCACGACAGGGGGGGAGACCCAGTACTTC.

V gene TRBV7-8 combines with J gene TRBJ2-1; D possibly corresponds to TRBD1 (6 bases). CDR1 and CDR2 (germline): SGHVS, FQNEAQ. Trimming cost V 0 bases and J 0 bases, with 9 bases left between them. The CDR3 extends over 16 amino acids. CDR3 loop: CASSLAGGPSYNEQFF. As DNA, the CDR3 is TGTGCCAGCAGCTTAGCTGGGGGCCCCTCCTACAATGAGCAGTTCTTC.

This clone was detected a few times. The genes are TRBV7-9 and TRBJ1-2; 10 nucleotides line up with TRBD1. The V segment lost 4 bases and the J segment 1 base; nucleotides outside the gene matches: 9. The CDR3 length is 17 residues. Germline CDR1 is SEHNR and CDR2 is FQNEAQ (reference sequence). CDR3 in amino acids: CASSYGTGANHNYGYTF. DNA of the CDR3: TGTGCCAGCAGCTACGGGACAGGGGCGAATCATAACTATGGCTACACCTTC.

This chain connects TRBV11-3 to TRBJ2-2, with unresolved D. V gave up 5 bases and J gave up 3 bases, with 16 bases separating them. The CDR3 covers 16 residues. Germline V gene sequence: CDR1 SGHNT, CDR2 YENEEA. The DNA of the CDR3 is TGTGCCAGCAGCCCCGGTGCCGTCTTTGACACCGGGGAGCTGTTTTTT. This sequence encodes CASSPGAVFDTGELFF.

V gene TRBV7-9 combines with J gene TRBJ2-1; 15 bases match TRBD2. Germline trimming cut 4 bases from V and 15 bases from J; bases unmatched to any gene: 7. The CDR3 consists of 14 residues. In germline, CDR1 is SEHNR, CDR2 FQNEAQ (reference sequence). The CDR3 here is CASSSPGLAGGPFF. The CDR3 DNA is TGTGCCAGCAGCTCTCCGGGACTAGCGGGAGGCCCGTTCTTC.

This clone was found once. This rearrangement joins TRBV7-3 to TRBJ2-3; 9 bases line up with TRBD1. The germline V gene encodes CDR1 SGHTA and CDR2 FQGTGA. The trim removed 1 base at V and 7 bases at J, leaving 12 bases unmatched. The CDR3 consists of 17 residues. The DNA for the CDR3 is TGTGCCAGCAGCTTAAGTCTGGGACAGGGTACCCTAAATACGCAGTATTTT. Protein sequence: CASSLSLGQGTLNTQYF.

The chain uses TRBV6-1 and TRBJ1-6; D gene unclear. The V gene's germline CDR1 is MNHNS and CDR2 SASEGT. This CDR3 spans 14 amino acids. V gave up 1 base and J gave up 10 bases, with 11 bases separating them. CDR3 nucleotides: TGTGCCAGCAGTGAAGTAACCAACCTATCACCCCTCCACTTT. Translating it yields CASSEVTNLSPLHF.

This chain links TRBV11-1 with TRBJ2-2, with 10 bases aligning to TRBD1. V shed 5 bases, J shed 6 bases, and the junction held 3 bases outside the gene matches. This CDR3 has 14 residues. Germline V CDR1 and CDR2: SGHAT, FQDESV (reference sequence). The CDR3 sequence: CASSHGTGAGELFF. The DNA of the CDR3 is TGTGCCAGCAGCCATGGGACAGGGGCCGGGGAGCTGTTTTTT.

This clone occurred a few times. The rearrangement joins TRBV27 to TRBJ1-2, with 7 bases aligning to TRBD1. The J segment lost 1 base and the V segment lost 5 bases, leaving 13 bases of the junction unmatched. The CDR3 has 17 residues. The germline V gene encodes CDR1 MNHEY and CDR2 SMNVEV (reference sequence). For the CDR3, the DNA is TGTGCCAGCAGTCTTAGACAGGGTCCCAGAGTTAACTATGGCTACACCTTC. Amino acids: CASSLRQGPRVNYGYTF.

The chain couples TRBV6-5 to TRBJ2-5, with TRBD1 matching over 9 bases. With 5 bases clipped from V and 2 bases from J, the junction kept 3 bases outside the gene matches. This CDR3 has 14 residues. Germline CDR1 is MNHEY and CDR2 is SVGAGI. Written as DNA, the CDR3 is TGTGCCAGCAGTATGGGACAGGGACAAGAGACCCAGTACTTC. It translates to CASSMGQGQETQYF.

The chain links TRBV19 to TRBJ1-2, with TRBD1 matching 8 bases. With 4 bases clipped from V and 6 bases from J, the junction kept 10 bases outside the gene matches. The CDR3 contains 15 residues. Germline V lookup: CDR1 LNHDA, CDR2 SQIVND (reference sequence). CDR3 residues: CASSNNPGTGNGYTF. DNA for the CDR3: TGTGCCAGTAGTAATAACCCGGGGACAGGAAATGGCTACACCTTC.

This chain joins TRBV3-1 (or the pseudogene TRBV3-2) and TRBJ1-4; the D gene is possibly TRBD1 (6 bases). Germline CDR1 is LGHDT and CDR2 is YNNKEL (reference sequence). The V end lost 4 bases, the J end lost 7 bases, and 19 bases lay between the germline ends. This CDR3 has 16 amino acids. CDR3 nucleotides: TGTGCCAGCAGCCTAAGAAGTTCTGGCAGGGGTGAAAAACTGTTTTTT. It codes for CASSLRSSGRGEKLFF.

This chain connects TRBV3-1 (or the pseudogene TRBV3-2) to TRBJ2-3; D might be TRBD1 (6 bases). Germline V gene data show CDR1 as LGHDT and CDR2 as YNNKEL (reference sequence). This CDR3 is built from 13 residues. V dropped 4 bases and J dropped 2 bases, with 7 bases sitting between them. The CDR3 nucleotides are TGTGCCAGCAGCCGGGACACCACAGATACGCAGTATTTT. It translates to CASSRDTTDTQYF.

This clone was seen a handful of times. The chain has TRBV5-8 and TRBJ1-2; D possibly corresponds to TRBD1 (6 bases). The V end was cut by 1 base, the J end by 4 bases, with 14 bases between. Germline V gene lookup returns CDR1 SGHTS and CDR2 YDEGEE. The CDR3 runs to 15 residues. DNA for the CDR3: TGTGCCAGCAGCTTGAGGACAGCTACTATCTATGGCTACACCTTC. Amino acids: CASSLRTATIYGYTF.